This is a list of T cell receptor beta chains from one sample in a study of shared clonotypes between healthy human individuals. The assay was immunoSEQ multiplex PCR, and TCRdb's table has in-frame clones only and misses some. The repertoire has more than 900,000 clones, about four fifths of them found once; the top ten carry 0.5% to 0.65%. Sequencing was done on a sample of memory CD4+ T cells from PBMCs. The receptor set was obtained from a man aged 18 to 30 in good health. Some clones in this sample may be carry-over from other donors' samples. The CDR3 runs from the conserved cysteine through the conserved F or W. A D gene is named only where the DNA matches it firmly. Size is omitted from some rows. Given values are once, few, many or a class for expanded clones.

clone_size j_call d_call v_call cdr3_nt cdr3_aa
. TRBJ1-1 . TRBV11-2 TGTGCCAGCAGCTTACAGCCAAACACTGAAGCTTTCTTT CASSLQPNTEAFF
. TRBJ2-3 TRBD2 TRBV7-3 TGTGCCAGCAGCTTCGGCGGGAGGGACACAGATACGCAGTATTTT CASSFGGRDTDTQYF
. TRBJ2-5 TRBD2 TRBV6-6 TGTGCCAGCAGCCAGCGGGAGGTAGAGACCCAGTACTTC CASSQREVETQYF
few TRBJ2-7 TRBD1 TRBV29-1 TGCAGCGTTTCGAGACAGGGCCACGAGCAGTACTTC CSVSRQGHEQYF
. TRBJ2-1 . TRBV27 TGTGCCAGCACCCTTCGTGGGCTAGATCACAATGAGCAGTTCTTC CASTLRGLDHNEQFF
. TRBJ2-7 TRBD2 TRBV10-3 TGTGCCACCCTAGCGGGAGGGCCGAGCGAGCAGTACTTC CATLAGGPSEQYF
. TRBJ2-7 TRBD2 TRBV10-3 TGTGCCATCAGTGTGGGAGGGGCGGCCGAGCAGTACTTC CAISVGGAAEQYF
. TRBJ2-5 TRBD1 TRBV25-1 TGTGCCAGCAGTCCTGGGACAGGTCGTGAGCAGACCCAGTACTTC CASSPGTGREQTQYF
. TRBJ2-7 TRBD1 TRBV28 TGTGCCACCGAATTCCCCCCCGGGACAGGGCAATCCGAGCAGTACTTC CATEFPPGTGQSEQYF
. TRBJ1-2 TRBD1 TRBV27 TGTGCCAGCAGTCCAGGGACAGACTATGGCTACACCTTC CASSPGTDYGYTF
. TRBJ2-7 TRBD2 TRBV29-1 TGCAGCGTTGGTAGCGCGGGAGAAGGCGAGCAGTACTTC CSVGSAGEGEQYF
few TRBJ2-1 . TRBV6-1 TGTGCCAGCAGGCTCACAGAGCACAATGAGCAGTTCTTC CASRLTEHNEQFF
once TRBJ1-4 . TRBV28 TGTGCCAGCAGCCTCGGACTGATTAATGAAAAACTGTTTTTT CASSLGLINEKLFF
. TRBJ2-1 . TRBV25-1 TGTGCCAGCAGTGAATATAGGATCCTCGATCCCACTGAGCAGTTCTTC CASSEYRILDPTEQFF
. TRBJ2-1 TRBD1 TRBV7-7 TGTGCCAGCAGCCTAGACACAGGGGTTGATGAGCAGTTCTTC CASSLDTGVDEQFF
. TRBJ2-7 . TRBV4-2 TGTGCCAGCAGCCGTGAACTCCTCGTCCGAGAGCAGTACTTC CASSRELLVREQYF
. TRBJ1-5 . TRBV6-5 TGTGCCAGCAGTTACTCGAGGGGATCTAATCAGCCCCAGCATTTT CASSYSRGSNQPQHF
. TRBJ2-5 . TRBV2 TGTGCCAGCACGAGGGCGGGAAAAGAGACCCAGTACTTC CASTRAGKETQYF
. TRBJ1-3 . TRBV28 TGTGCCAGCAGTGGAGGGGCCTCTGGAAACACCATATATTTT CASSGGASGNTIYF
. TRBJ1-1 . TRBV5-1 TGCGCCAGCAGCCCCGACGGCCGGCCCAGTGAAGCTTTCTTT CASSPDGRPSEAFF
. TRBJ2-5 TRBD2 TRBV5-1 TGCGCCAGCAGCTTGGGACTAGCGGGAGTGGAGACCCAGTACTTC CASSLGLAGVETQYF
. TRBJ2-2 . TRBV29-1 TGCAGCGCTAATTTCCTGGGGAAAGGTGGCACCGGGGAGCTGTTTTTT CSANFLGKGGTGELFF
. TRBJ2-7 . TRBV19 TGTGCCAGTAGTACCCGACAGACCAACTCCTACGAGCAGTACTTC CASSTRQTNSYEQYF
. TRBJ1-2 TRBD1 TRBV18 TGTGCCAGCACGGGACAGTCAAACTATGGCTACACCTTC CASTGQSNYGYTF
. TRBJ2-5 . TRBV5-4 TGTGCCAGCAGCTCGGTGTGGGCGGGTCAAGAGACCCAGTACTTC CASSSVWAGQETQYF
. TRBJ2-1 TRBD1 TRBV7-2 TGTGCCAGCAGCTTAGCCCGGACAGGGCACAATGAGCAGTTCTTC CASSLARTGHNEQFF
. TRBJ1-2 . TRBV4-2 TGTGCCAGCAGCCCCTCTTGGGGGGGCGAGGACTATGGCTACACCTTC CASSPSWGGEDYGYTF
. TRBJ2-7 TRBD2 TRBV19 TGTGCCAGTAGTAAGCGGGGGGACTCCTACGAGCAGTACTTC CASSKRGDSYEQYF
once TRBJ2-2 . TRBV30 TGTGCCTGGAGCGGCACCGGGGAGCTGTTTTTT CAWSGTGELFF